Listed below are T cell receptor beta chains from one sample, sequenced in a study of blood T cell repertoires in COVID-19. The protocol was immunoSEQ multiplex PCR, while the TCRdb copy is restricted to in-frame clones and leaves out a portion. The sample lists roughly 180,000 clones, roughly 86% occurring once. The specimen sequenced was PBMCs or T cells enriched from blood (not recorded which). Receptor source: a woman aged 25-40 years who had recovered from COVID-19. Each CDR3 is given with its conserved first and last residue. A D gene is named only where the DNA matches it firmly. Expanded clones get a size class; other rows say once, few or many, or leave the size out.

j_call	clone_size	v_call	d_call	cdr3_nt	cdr3_aa
TRBJ2-1	-	TRBV9	-	TGTGCCAGCAGCGGCGGAACTCACCGGGGGAATGAGCAGTTCTTC	CASSGGTHRGNEQFF
TRBJ1-5	-	TRBV10-2	-	TGCGCCAGCAGTTATATTAGCAATCAGCCCCAGCATTTT	CASSYISNQPQHF
TRBJ2-2	-	TRBV9	-	TGTGCCAGCAGCGCCCCCGACAGGTTCACCGGGGAGCTGTTTTTT	CASSAPDRFTGELFF
TRBJ1-1	-	TRBV4-1	TRBD1	TGCGCCAGCAGCCATCTCAGGGGGGCGAGTACTGAAGCTTTCTTT	CASSHLRGASTEAFF
TRBJ2-5	-	TRBV18	TRBD1	TGTGCCAGCTCATCTTGGACAGGGAGGGAGACCCAGTACTTC	CASSSWTGRETQYF
TRBJ1-1	-	TRBV12-3/TRBV12-4	-	TGTGCCAGCAGCTCTGGAGGAAACACTGAAGCTTTCTTT	CASSSGGNTEAFF
TRBJ2-7	-	TRBV28	-	TGTGCCAGCTCAGGGGAATACGAGCAGTACTTC	CASSGEYEQYF
TRBJ2-3	-	TRBV4-1	-	TGCGCCAGCAGCCAAGAAGGCCCCGGGAGCACAGATACGCAGTATTTT	CASSQEGPGSTDTQYF
TRBJ2-3	-	TRBV5-1	TRBD2	TGCGCCAGCAGCTTGGGGGGACTAGAGTTAGATACGCAGTATTTT	CASSLGGLELDTQYF
TRBJ2-7	-	TRBV2	-	TGTGCCAGCAGTGAAGGACTGTATGGCGAGCAGTACTTC	CASSEGLYGEQYF
TRBJ1-4	few	TRBV30	TRBD1	TGTGCCTGGACGACAGGGGACTATGAAAAACTGTTTTTT	CAWTTGDYEKLFF
TRBJ2-5	-	TRBV6-2/TRBV6-3	TRBD2	TGTGCCAGCAGTTACGCTCTCGCGGGAGCATTAGAGACCCAGTACTTC	CASSYALAGALETQYF
TRBJ2-7	-	TRBV6-5	-	TGTGCCAGCAGTTACTCGTGGACAGCGACCTACGAGCAGTACTTC	CASSYSWTATYEQYF
TRBJ2-3	-	TRBV4-1	-	TGCGCCAGCAGCCAAGGACTCCCTTTTACAGATACGCAGTATTTT	CASSQGLPFTDTQYF
TRBJ2-1	-	TRBV27	-	TGTGCCAGCAGTTATACAGGTTCCTTCGTCAATGAGCAGTTCTTC	CASSYTGSFVNEQFF
TRBJ2-5	-	TRBV30	-	TGTGCCTGGAGGGGCGCCCGGGAGACCCAGTACTTC	CAWRGARETQYF
TRBJ2-7	-	TRBV9	TRBD2	TGTGCCAGCAGCGTAGGTACTAGCGGATATTACACCCCCTACGAGCAGTACTTC	CASSVGTSGYYTPYEQYF
TRBJ2-1	-	TRBV11-2	TRBD1	TGTGCCAGCAGAACAGGGGGCGCCGTACGTTACAATGAGCAGTTCTTC	CASRTGGAVRYNEQFF
TRBJ2-7	-	TRBV3-1/TRBV3-2	TRBD1	TGTGCCAGCAGCCCGGGACAGGCCACCTACGAGCAGTACTTC	CASSPGQATYEQYF
TRBJ2-2	once	TRBV3-1/TRBV3-2	-	TGTGCCAGCAGCCAAACCACAGGAACGAACACCGGGGAGCTGTTTTTT	CASSQTTGTNTGELFF
TRBJ1-5	-	TRBV4-1	-	TGCGCCAGCAGCCAAGATCGGGTCAAAGTACAGCCCCAGCATTTT	CASSQDRVKVQPQHF
TRBJ2-7	-	TRBV27	TRBD2	TGTGCCAGCAGTTTTTCGGCTAGCGGGACCCTACAGTACTTC	CASSFSASGTLQYF
TRBJ2-7	-	TRBV4-1	TRBD2	TGCGCCAGCAGCCAAGGGGAGGGACTAGCGGACTACGAGCAGTACTTC	CASSQGEGLADYEQYF
TRBJ2-7	-	TRBV19	-	TGTGCCAGTAGTACTCCCTACGGTTCTACCTACGAGCAGTACTTC	CASSTPYGSTYEQYF
TRBJ2-1	-	TRBV4-1	TRBD1	TGCGCCAGCAGCCAAGGGACAGGGGGGGACTACAATGAGCAGTTCTTC	CASSQGTGGDYNEQFF
TRBJ2-5	-	TRBV21-1	-	TGTGCCAGCAGCAAAGCGCTTTACTTGTTCGAGACCCAGTACTTC	CASSKALYLFETQYF
TRBJ2-1	-	TRBV29-1	-	TGCAGCGTCCCCCTTGGGGTAGCGGACAATGAGCAGTTCTTC	CSVPLGVADNEQFF
TRBJ2-1	-	TRBV29-1	TRBD2	TGCAGCGTTGAATTTGGGCGGGAGGGGATGAAGCAGTTCTTC	CSVEFGREGMKQFF
TRBJ2-1	-	TRBV7-9	TRBD2	TGTGCCAGCAGCTTAAGGGCCGGGGTAGCGGGAGAGGGTGAGCAGTTCTTC	CASSLRAGVAGEGEQFF
TRBJ1-1	-	TRBV6-6	-	TGTGCCAGCAGCCCCATGAGAGGAGGGAACACTGAAGCTTTCTTT	CASSPMRGGNTEAFF
TRBJ1-4	-	TRBV5-1	TRBD1	TGCGCCAGCAGCTTGGCGGGACAGGGAAATGAAAAACTGTTTTTT	CASSLAGQGNEKLFF